The 14 T cell receptor beta chains below all came from one sample that was sequenced in a study of T cell responses to AZD1222 COVID-19 vaccine. The assay was immunoSEQ multiplex PCR, and TCRdb's table has in-frame clones only and misses some. The sample shows over 70,000 clones, 80% to 90% of them seen only once. The sequences come from peripheral blood, collected 28 days after the second AZD1222 dose. These receptors all come from an adult who received the AZD1222 COVID-19 vaccine.

The chain combines TRBV19 with TRBJ2-1, with TRBD1 identical over 8 bases. The CDR3 has 15 amino acids. The germline V gene encodes CDR1 LNHDA and CDR2 SQIVND (reference sequence). V lost 2 bases, J lost 4 bases, and 4 bases stayed unmatched. The DNA of the CDR3 is TGTGCCAGTAGTATATCTGGACAGGGATACAATGAGCAGTTCTTC. It is translated as CASSISGQGYNEQFF.

This clone came up a few times. The genes are TRBV7-9 and TRBJ2-2; the D is unclear. V lost 8 bases to trimming and J lost 0 bases, with 10 bases between them. This CDR3 has 14 residues. Germline V gene sequence: CDR1 SEHNR, CDR2 FQNEAQ (reference sequence). In nucleotides, the CDR3 is TGTGCCAGCGACCCTCCCGCGAACACCGGGGAGCTGTTTTTT. It yields the protein CASDPPANTGELFF. The variable domain in full, with the rest retrieved from reference TRBV7-9 and TRBJ2-2, is DTGVSQNPRHKITKRGQNVTFRCDPISEHNRLYWYRQTLGQGPEFLTYFQNEAQLEKSRLLSDRFSAERPKGSFSTLEIQRTEQGDSAMYLCASDPPANTGELFFGEGSRLTVL.

The CDR3 coding sequence is TGTGCCAGCAGCTTAAGGGGCAGTCCCTACGAGCAGTACTTC. Its protein is CASSLRGSPYEQYF. The V call is TRBV7-2, the J call TRBJ2-7; D might be TRBD1 (5 bases). The CDR3 loop spans 14 amino acids. Germline CDR1 is SGHTA and CDR2 is FQGNSA. V was shortened by 2 bases and J by 2 bases, with 10 bases between the two germline ends.

V and J are TRBV6-2 or TRBV6-3 and TRBJ2-7; maybe TRBD1 (6 bases). The CDR3 is made up of 12 amino acids. V was pared by 1 base and J by 6 bases, with 7 bases between. Germline loops: CDR1 MNHEY, CDR2 SVGEGT. The CDR3, as DNA: TGTGCCAGCAGTTACTACAGGGCCGAGCAGTACTTC. Translating it yields CASSYYRAEQYF.

CDR3 nucleotides: TGTGCCAGCAGGGGGGTGGGGTCCTATGGCTACACCTTC. This translates into CASRGVGSYGYTF. The chain uses TRBV6-5 and TRBJ1-2, with a weak D call TRBD1 (5 bases). The CDR3 totals 13 residues. CDR1 is MNHEY and CDR2 is SVGAGI in the germline V gene. Trimming pared 6 bases from V and 4 bases from J, leaving 12 bases between.

A few counts support this clone. The CDR3 protein is CASSVIRRNTEAFF. The DNA of the CDR3 is TGTGCCAGCAGCGTAATCCGACGGAACACTGAAGCTTTCTTT. This chain links TRBV9 with TRBJ1-1, with D hard to call. The CDR3 covers 14 residues. The ends were cut back, 1 base at V and 1 base at J, with 8 bases in the middle. Looked up from germline, CDR1 is SGDLS and CDR2 is YYNGEE.

This chain links TRBV11-3 with TRBJ1-2, with D maybe TRBD1 (5 bases). The germline V gene encodes CDR1 SGHNT and CDR2 YENEEA. Trimming shortened V by 1 base and J by 4 bases, and 16 bases separated the two germline ends. CDR3 length: 16 amino acids. As DNA, the CDR3 is TGTGCCAGCAGCTTAGGGCTTTCTTCTGGGGGCTATGGCTACACCTTC. Amino acids: CASSLGLSSGGYGYTF.

The rearrangement uses TRBV5-4 and TRBJ1-4, with D possibly being TRBD1 (5 bases). The CDR3 totals 15 residues. Germline CDR1 is SGHNT and CDR2 is YYREEE (reference sequence). V was shortened by 4 bases and J by 4 bases, with 14 bases between the two germline ends. This CDR3 reads CASSPGGRSNEKLFF. The CDR3 nucleotides are TGTGCCAGCAGCCCTGGGGGACGGAGTAATGAAAAACTGTTTTTT.

The genes are TRBV7-3 and TRBJ2-2, with a weak D call TRBD1 (6 bases). CDR3 length equals 15 residues. The ends were cut back, 5 bases at V and 5 bases at J, with 15 bases in the middle. The germline CDR1 and CDR2 sequences are SGHTA and FQGTGA. The chain's CDR3 is CASSVEGRGTGELFF. The DNA of the CDR3 is TGTGCCAGCAGCGTCGAGGGCAGGGGAACCGGGGAGCTGTTTTTT.

The chain is built from TRBV15 and TRBJ1-4, with D maybe TRBD1 (6 bases). V shed 1 base and J shed 0 bases, with 12 bases lying between them. The V gene's germline CDR1 is LNHNV and CDR2 YYDKDF (reference sequence). The CDR3 length is 17 residues. The CDR3 loop is CATSRVGGGATNEKLFF. CDR3 nucleotides: TGTGCCACCAGCAGAGTGGGAGGGGGAGCAACTAATGAAAAACTGTTTTTT.

The chain links TRBV19 to TRBJ2-5; 8 positions match TRBD1. Germline values: CDR1 LNHDA, CDR2 SQIVND (reference sequence). The CDR3 totals 14 residues. V lost 7 bases and J lost 1; bases outside the gene matches: 5. The CDR3 sequence: CASTLTGAQETQYF. CDR3 nucleotide sequence: TGTGCCAGTACCCTGACAGGGGCCCAAGAGACCCAGTACTTC.

This chain connects TRBV5-1 to TRBJ2-2; TRBD2 might be the D (8 bases). The germline gives CDR1 SGHRS, CDR2 YFSETQ. V was clipped by 0 bases and J by 6 bases, with 15 bases between them. This CDR3 contains 16 residues. CDR3 sequence reads: CASSLAGRGQAGELFF. The CDR3 coding sequence is TGCGCCAGCAGCTTGGCCGGGAGGGGGCAGGCCGGGGAGCTGTTTTTT. Based on the CDR3 plus reference TRBV5-1 and TRBJ2-2, the full variable domain is KAGVTQTPRYLIKTRGQQVTLSCSPISGHRSVSWYQQTPGQGLQFLFEYFSETQRNKGNFPGRFSGRQFSNSRSEMNVSTLELGDSALYLCASSLAGRGQAGELFFGEGSRLTVL.

The chain is built from TRBV3-1 (or the pseudogene TRBV3-2) and TRBJ2-1; 10 bases map to TRBD2. Looked up from germline, CDR1 is LGHDT and CDR2 is YNNKEL (reference sequence). V lost 2 bases, J lost 1 base, and 14 bases stayed unmatched. This CDR3 contains 20 residues. CDR3 sequence: CASSQRLAGVIERSYNEQFF. As DNA, the CDR3 is TGTGCCAGCAGCCAACGGCTAGCGGGAGTAATTGAGAGGTCCTACAATGAGCAGTTCTTC.

This rearrangement joins TRBV5-4 to TRBJ1-2, with no clear D. The CDR3 is 15 amino acids. V lost 6 bases and J 0 bases, leaving 15 bases between the germline ends. Germline loops: CDR1 SGHNT, CDR2 YYREEE (reference sequence). CDR3: CASTPEFRTNYGYTF. The CDR3, as DNA: TGTGCCAGCACACCGGAGTTTAGGACTAACTATGGCTACACCTTC.